This T cell receptor beta chain was documented in a study of blood T cell repertoires in COVID-19. Per the germline V gene, CDR1 is SGHNT and CDR2 is YYREEE (reference sequence). The CDR3 length is 17 residues. V lost 0 bases, J lost 5 bases, and 15 bases lay in between. As originally analysed: Scientists estimated how many nucleated cells there were by amplifying reference gene primers. Produced via immunoSEQ multiplex PCR; TCRdb's table is partial and in-frame only. V, J and clone size reflect that table, while D and trimming were determined from the DNA. The sample lists some 200,000 clones, roughly 84% occurring once.

Input material: PBMCs or T cells enriched from blood (not recorded which). The chain has TRBV5-4 and TRBJ1-6, with D possibly matching TRBD1 (5 bases). This clonotype was sampled from a man aged 40-55 years who had recovered from COVID-19. CDR3 in amino acids: CASSLAGRQGNNSPLHF. CDR3 nucleotides: TGTGCCAGCAGCTTGGCCGGAAGGCAGGGCAATAATTCACCCCTCCACTTT.